The 10 T cell receptor beta chains in this list originate from one sample, sequenced in a study of T cell responses to AZD1222 COVID-19 vaccine. Only in-frame clones appear in the TCRdb table, and some are missing; sequencing was by immunoSEQ multiplex PCR. The sample lists 35,000 to 45,000 clones; 60% to 85% were seen once. The source was peripheral blood, collected on day 0 of AZD1222 vaccination. These receptors all stem from an adult in good health.

V gene TRBV18 combines with J gene TRBJ2-2; the D gene is possibly TRBD1 (5 bases). The V gene lost 0 bases and the J gene lost 13 bases, with 21 bases spanning the gap. Germline V lookup: CDR1 KGHSH, CDR2 LQKENI. There are 16 residues in the CDR3. CDR3 DNA sequence: TGTGCCAGCTCACCACCCAGCGACAGCGCTAGGAAGGGGCTGTTTTTT. Its protein product is CASSPPSDSARKGLFF.

This clone showed up just a few times. The chain has TRBV6-6 and TRBJ2-2, with a possible D match to TRBD1 (6 bases). The CDR3 consists of 14 residues. The ends were cut back, 2 bases at V and 7 bases at J, with 11 bases in the middle. In germline, CDR1 is MNHNY, CDR2 SVGAGI (reference sequence). Written as DNA, the CDR3 is TGTGCCAGCAGTTACCTAGGGGGTCACGGGGAGCTGTTTTTT. This encodes CASSYLGGHGELFF.

This clone was seen a few times. The V call is TRBV6-4, the J call TRBJ1-2; D gene uncertain. The CDR3 extends over 14 amino acids. V was shortened by 0 bases and J by 7 bases, with 12 bases between the two germline ends. Germline-derived CDR1 and CDR2 are MRHNA and SNTAGT. The CDR3 nucleotides are TGTGCCAGCAGTGACTCGTTCAGCAGTGGTGGCTACACCTTC. Protein: CASSDSFSSGGYTF.

V gene TRBV15 combines with J gene TRBJ1-4; tentatively, D is TRBD1 (6 bases). The length of the CDR3 is 16 residues. Deletions cut 0 bases from V and 2 bases from J, with 10 bases between. Germline CDR1 LNHNV, CDR2 YYDKDF (reference sequence). The CDR3 DNA is TGTGCCACCAGCAGAGAGTTGGGGGGCACTAATGAAAAACTGTTTTTT. As protein: CATSRELGGTNEKLFF.

V and J are TRBV27 and TRBJ2-5, with a possible D match to TRBD1 (6 bases). This CDR3 has 13 residues. Trimming shortened V by 5 bases and J by 5 bases, and 12 bases separated the two germline ends. Per the germline V gene, CDR1 is MNHEY and CDR2 is SMNVEV (reference sequence). Written as DNA, the CDR3 is TGTGCCAGCAGTCTAACAGGGAAGGAGACCCAGTACTTC. Translated: CASSLTGKETQYF.

This chain links TRBV6-5 with TRBJ2-5; D not certain. The CDR3 runs to 14 residues. The germline V gene encodes CDR1 MNHEY and CDR2 SVGAGI. The V gene lost 2 bases and the J gene lost 5 bases, with 12 bases spanning the gap. CDR3 nucleotide sequence: TGTGCCAGCAGTTACAGCCAGAGTAGGGAGACCCAGTACTTC. Its protein is CASSYSQSRETQYF.

The V gene is TRBV7-9, the J gene TRBJ2-7, with D perhaps TRBD1 (6 bases). The CDR3 length is 15 residues. From germline, CDR1 is SEHNR and CDR2 FQNEAQ (reference sequence). V lost 3 bases to trimming and J lost 4 bases, with 16 bases between them. The CDR3 here is CASSFEGRGIYEQYF. The CDR3 region has the DNA TGTGCCAGCAGCTTTGAGGGAAGGGGGATATACGAGCAGTACTTC.

The chain joins TRBV2 to TRBJ2-7; the match to TRBD2 covers 7 bases. There are 14 residues in the CDR3. Per the germline V gene, CDR1 is SNHLY and CDR2 is FYNNEI. V dropped 2 bases and J dropped 6; count of bases not matched to a gene: 7. The CDR3 bases are TGTGCCAGCAGTGAAAAGATAGGGGAGGGCGAGCAGTACTTC. This sequence encodes CASSEKIGEGEQYF.

This clone was observed a single time. The chain is built from TRBV28 and TRBJ1-3; D gene uncertain. Deletions cut 7 bases from V and 2 bases from J, with 9 bases between. CDR1 is MDHEN and CDR2 is SYDVKM in the germline V gene. The CDR3 contains 13 residues. The CDR3 DNA is TGTGCCAGCACCCCGCAGGCTGGAAACACCATATATTTT. Residues: CASTPQAGNTIYF.

In its sample, this clone was seen once. J is TRBJ1-6 and V is TRBV27, with D perhaps matching TRBD1 (5 bases). V shed 3 bases and J shed 7 bases, with 13 bases lying between them. Looked up from germline, CDR1 is MNHEY and CDR2 is SMNVEV (reference sequence). The length of the CDR3 is 15 residues. The DNA for the CDR3 is TGTGCCAGCAGTTTGGAGGGGAGGGCAAATTCACCCCTCCACTTT. Translated: CASSLEGRANSPLHF.